This TCR beta chain was captured by sequencing in a study of shared clonotypes between healthy human individuals. Germline V gives CDR1 SGHVS, CDR2 FQNEAQ. CDR3 length equals 12 residues. Trimming removed 5 bases at V and 5 bases at J, with 10 bases between. Investigators spread the genomic DNA of each subset evenly over several immunoSEQ plates. Repertoires were generated with immunoSEQ multiplex PCR, while TCRdb's copy carries only in-frame clones and drops some. The data show 550,000 to 750,000 clones, 90% to 95% seen once. Naive CD8 cells lacked CD45RO, underwent positive selection for CCR7 and left out terminally differentiated effector memory CD45RA+ cells.

The chain combines TRBV7-8 with TRBJ2-7, with D perhaps TRBD2 (5 bases). The sequencing input was naive CD8+ T cells sorted from blood. This TCR derives from a man between 25 and 39 years old in good health. CDR3 amino acids: CASSVREHEQYF. DNA for the CDR3: TGTGCCAGCAGCGTTAGGGAGCACGAGCAGTACTTC. Together with reference TRBV7-8 and TRBJ2-7, the CDR3 gives the full variable domain: GAGVSQSPRYKVAKRGQDVALRCDPISGHVSLFWYQQALGQGPEFLTYFQNEAQLDKSGLPSDRFFAERPEGSVSTLKIQRTQQEDSAVYLCASSVREHEQYFGPGTRLTVT.